This TCR beta chain emerged from a study of OX40 agonist ivuxolimab in advanced cancers. About the study: Two cutaneous melanoma patients and one hepatocellular carcinoma patient, three in all, had partial responses.

V was pared by 6 bases and J by 3 bases, with 14 bases between. CDR1 and CDR2 (germline): MDHEN, SYDVKM. This CDR3 has 14 residues. Study-wide results and caveats: Researchers report that CD8+ T cells had, on average, more expanded clones than CD4+.

Method: immunoSEQ multiplex PCR; TCRdb's copy keeps in-frame clones and lacks some. Of approximately 77,000 clones in the sample, approximately 94% are singletons; the top ten hold around 4.9%. As concerns this clone: Its antigen is currently unknown.

A history of autoimmune disease or systemic immunosuppression excluded patients. The source was CD4+ or CD8+ T cells sorted from blood, collected in a trial of the OX40 agonist ivuxolimab. The chain combines TRBV28 with TRBJ1-1; D is unresolved. This clonotype was sampled from an adult with an advanced solid tumor such as melanoma, head and neck, liver or kidney cancer. The CDR3 nucleotides are TGTGCCAGCAGCCCCCCGAGAGGGTACACTGAAGCTTTCTTT. Translating gives CASSPPRGYTEAFF. The variable domain in full, completed from reference TRBV28 and TRBJ1-1, reads DVKVTQSSRYLVKRTGEKVFLECVQDMDHENMFWYRQDPGLGLRLIYFSYDVKMKEKGDIPEGYSVSREKKERFSLILESASTNQTSMYLCASSPPRGYTEAFFGQGTRLTVV.